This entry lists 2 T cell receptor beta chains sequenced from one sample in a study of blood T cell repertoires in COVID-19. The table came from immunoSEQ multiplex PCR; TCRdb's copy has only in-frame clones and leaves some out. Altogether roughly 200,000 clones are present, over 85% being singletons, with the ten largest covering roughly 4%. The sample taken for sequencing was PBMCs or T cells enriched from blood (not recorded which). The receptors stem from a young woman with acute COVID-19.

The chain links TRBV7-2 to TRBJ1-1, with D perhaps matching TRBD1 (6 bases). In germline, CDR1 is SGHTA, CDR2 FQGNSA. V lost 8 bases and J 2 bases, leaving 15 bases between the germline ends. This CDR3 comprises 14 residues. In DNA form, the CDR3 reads TGTGCCAGCCTACACCCGGGACACAACACTGAAGCTTTCTTT. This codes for CASLHPGHNTEAFF.

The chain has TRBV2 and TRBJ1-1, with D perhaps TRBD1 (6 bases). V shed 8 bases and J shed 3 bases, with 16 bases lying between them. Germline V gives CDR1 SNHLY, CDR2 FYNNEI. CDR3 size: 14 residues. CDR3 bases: TGTGCCAGCTCTTGGGACACCCTGGACACTGAAGCTTTCTTT. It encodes CASSWDTLDTEAFF.